This T cell receptor beta chain was documented in a study of blood T cell repertoires in COVID-19 (dated by TCRdb to the early 2020s). In terms of the full investigation: Samples from collaborators originated in the United States, Italy and Spain and spanned both the acute and convalescent phases of COVID-19. The prospective study material was composed of cDNA or gDNA derived from T cells, B-cell-depleted T cells, or PBMCs. Subjects who had been exposed to COVID-19, were actively infected with it, or had recovered from it provided the deeply sampled blood TCRbeta repertoires that made up the dataset. The repertoires were released in a freely available public database meant as a resource for research on the immune response to SARS-CoV-2. The samples were drawn from two sources: the first 160 participants of the ongoing ImmuneRACE study, and 1,254 subjects contributed by 6 global collaborators. A de-identified subject ID, COVID-19 status, age in years and sex were almost always included in the sample metadata. Where available, HLA class I and class II types were obtained from metadata supplied by the sample provider rather than from assay-based typing.

General study outcomes and caveats: The amount of clinical and demographic metadata varied by source and participant and was provided uncurated.

The CDR3 covers 13 residues, taking in both the cysteine and the phenylalanine. The read is trimmed to its CDR3 DNA, 39 bases read in frame from base 1. Trimmed from V: 6 bases; trimmed from J: 7 bases; junction bases lacking a gene match: 9. Reading the germline V gene gives CDR1 KGHSH and CDR2 LQKENI. The immunoSEQ Assay, a bias-controlled multiplex PCR, was used to amplify TCRbeta CDR3 regions from genomic DNA. On the authors' methods: Nucleated cell counts per sample were estimated from amplification of reference gene primers within the assay. To quantify the absolute abundance of each unique TCRbeta CDR3 rearrangement, sequence reads were collapsed and filtered. For each sample, productive Simpson clonality was calculated by taking the square root of Simpson's diversity index across productive rearrangements. The immuneACCESS repertoire file appears here via TCRdb, limited to in-frame rearrangements. These files lack a portion of the clones; in checked studies, under half of the deficit traces to unresolved V genes, and the cause of the others is not known. For V, J and clone size, that table is used; D and trimming come from the DNA. Present in this sample are some 250,000 clones, 80% to 90% of which were seen just once. The ten largest make up about 2.2% of the sample.

Samples from volunteer blood donors who had recovered from COVID-19 were contributed by a second Seattle source. Each collaborating institution followed its own protocols to collect whole blood in K2EDTA tubes. For TCRbeta analysis, collaborators shipped samples as frozen whole blood, isolated PBMCs, or DNA extracted from either of those sample types. Comment on this clone: Its antigen is currently not known. Nothing much larger sits one base from this clone, and base qualities are not available.

The sample comprised peripheral blood. The receptor comes from a man aged 25-45 years who had recovered from COVID-19. This chain joins TRBV18 to TRBJ2-7, with 7 junctional bases fitting TRBD2. The sequence in DNA is TGTGCCAGCTCCCCGGGACTAAGGGAGGAGCAGTACTTC. The encoded protein is CASSPGLREEQYF.